Presented here are 12 T cell receptor beta chains from one specimen sequenced in a study of somatic mutations in cytotoxic T cells in rheumatoid arthritis. Data came from immunoSEQ multiplex PCR; TCRdb stores just in-frame clones and leaves some out. The sample gives approximately 9,600 clones, approximately 86% of which show up once; roughly 8% is in the top ten. Material: CD8+ T cells sorted from blood. These receptors all come from an adult with rheumatoid arthritis.

This chain uses TRBV5-1 with TRBJ1-4; the D is unclear. Germline V CDR1 and CDR2: SGHRS, YFSETQ. The length of the CDR3 is 14 residues. Trimming pared 4 bases from V and 4 bases from J, leaving 11 bases between. The CDR3 reads CASSPSEDNEKLFF. The CDR3 nucleotides are TGCGCCAGCAGCCCATCTGAGGATAATGAAAAACTGTTTTTT.

This rearrangement joins TRBV27 to TRBJ2-1, with 10 nucleotides matching TRBD2. Germline V gene data show CDR1 as MNHEY and CDR2 as SMNVEV (reference sequence). The ends lost 0 bases at V and 1 base at J; junction bases unmatched: 0. The CDR3 extends over 16 amino acids. The CDR3 is CASSLSAGGSYNEQFF. In DNA form, the CDR3 reads TGTGCCAGCAGTTTATCAGCGGGAGGGTCCTACAATGAGCAGTTCTTC.

As DNA, the CDR3 is TGTGCCAGCAGTTTTAGTACAGGGGGCCACAATGAAAAACTGTTTTTT. Translation: CASSFSTGGHNEKLFF. The chain uses TRBV6-5 and TRBJ1-4; 9 bases align to TRBD1. The J segment lost 5 bases and the V segment lost 4 bases, leaving 8 bases of the junction unmatched. The length of the CDR3 is 16 residues. CDR1 is MNHEY, CDR2 SVGAGI, per germline.

V gene TRBV23-1 combines with J gene TRBJ2-5; D is unclear. TRBV23-1 qualifies as an ORF whose function is uncertain. V dropped 7 bases and J dropped 4 bases, with 4 bases sitting between them. This CDR3 region has 10 residues. CDR3 loop: CASKSETQYF. The DNA for the CDR3 is TGCGCCAGCAAGTCAGAGACCCAGTACTTC.

This chain uses TRBV27 with TRBJ2-2; TRBD2 matches at 8 bases. The CDR3 consists of 17 residues. From germline, CDR1 is MNHEY and CDR2 SMNVEV (reference sequence). Germline trimming cut 4 bases from V and 4 bases from J; bases unmatched to any gene: 11. The chain's CDR3 is CASSYGGGRLATGELFF. The CDR3 DNA reads as TGTGCCAGCAGTTATGGCGGGGGGAGGCTCGCCACCGGGGAGCTGTTTTTT.

This clone was observed a handful of times. V is TRBV6-5 and J is TRBJ1-1, with 8 bases identical to TRBD1. The CDR3 extends over 14 amino acids. CDR1 is MNHEY and CDR2 is SVGAGI in the germline V gene. Trimming removed 2 bases from V and 7 bases from J; junction bases left unmatched: 6. The CDR3 DNA reads as TGTGCCAGCAGTTACCTCCCAGGGGGCGTTGAAGCTTTCTTT. Translation: CASSYLPGGVEAFF.

The chain links TRBV6-1 to TRBJ1-2; D is unclear. Germline lookup yields CDR1 MNHNS and CDR2 SASEGT. Trimming removed 1 base at V and 3 bases at J, with 3 bases between. The CDR3 length is 12 residues. CDR3 DNA sequence: TGTGCCAGCAGTGAAGTGTACTATGGCTACACCTTC. The encoded protein is CASSEVYYGYTF.

The chain employs TRBV11-1 and TRBJ1-2, with D unclear. This CDR3 is built from 15 residues. In germline, CDR1 is SGHAT, CDR2 FQDESV (reference sequence). The ends were cut back, 5 bases at V and 7 bases at J, with 20 bases in the middle. CDR3 DNA sequence: TGTGCCAGCAGCATCTCTCGGGCGCCAACGGGTGGCTACACCTTC. Encoded protein: CASSISRAPTGGYTF.

The chain carries TRBV19 and TRBJ2-2; tentatively, D is TRBD2 (5 bases). This CDR3 is 15 amino acids long. Germline V gene lookup returns CDR1 LNHDA and CDR2 SQIVND (reference sequence). V gave up 8 bases and J gave up 1 base, with 14 bases separating them. Here the CDR3 DNA reads TGTGCCAGTTTGGGCCGGGAATTGAACACCGGGGAGCTGTTTTTT. Translated: CASLGRELNTGELFF. The complete variable domain, with remaining parts taken from reference TRBV19 and TRBJ2-2, reads DGGITQSPKYLFRKEGQNVTLSCEQNLNHDAMYWYRQDPGQGLRLIYYSQIVNDFQKGDIAEGYSVSREKKESFPLTVTSAQKNPTAFYLCASLGRELNTGELFFGEGSRLTVL.

This chain uses TRBV18 with TRBJ1-1; D remains unclear. This CDR3 is 14 amino acids long. V shed 3 bases and J shed 1 base, with 9 bases lying between them. The germline gives CDR1 KGHSH, CDR2 LQKENI. The CDR3 bases are TGTGCCAGCTCACCGTCCGGAGGGAACACTGAAGCTTTCTTT. This gives the protein CASSPSGGNTEAFF.

This chain connects TRBV11-2 to TRBJ1-1; D possibly corresponds to TRBD1 (5 bases). Germline CDR1 and CDR2: SGHAT and FQNNGV. The V and J ends lost 3 bases and 5 bases respectively, with 10 bases between them. CDR3 size: 13 residues. The CDR3 sequence is CASSFFRGTEAFF. CDR3 sequence (DNA): TGTGCCAGCAGCTTCTTTAGGGGAACTGAAGCTTTCTTT.

V usage is TRBV5-6 and J usage is TRBJ1-5; D uncertain. V was pared by 4 bases and J by 6 bases, with 14 bases between. Germline CDR1 reads SGHDT; CDR2 reads YYEEEE. The CDR3 is 14 amino acids. CDR3 sequence (DNA): TGTGCCAGCAGCCCCTGGGGAGGGCGTCAGCCCCAGCATTTT. It encodes CASSPWGGRQPQHF.